This entry lists 32 T cell receptor beta chains sequenced from one sample in a study of beta chain features in type 1 diabetes. The sequenced template was cDNA made from the entire isolated RNA. The method was immunoSEQ multiplex PCR; TCRdb's version includes in-frame clones alone and lacks a portion of them. This table holds fewer than 350,000 clones, about 8.5% found once. The specimen sequenced was central memory CD4+ T cells from blood. The receptor source for this set is a woman aged 18-29 years in good health.

V gene TRBV7-9 combines with J gene TRBJ2-5, with D maybe TRBD1 (5 bases). The germline V gene has CDR1 SEHNR and CDR2 FQNEAQ (reference sequence). Trimming took 2 bases from V and 2 from J, leaving 12 bases between them. CDR3 length: 15 amino acids. The CDR3 nucleotides are TGTGCCAGCAGCTTAAGGAGACAGCAACAAGAGACCCAGTACTTC. Translated: CASSLRRQQQETQYF.

This clone was observed at least ten times. V usage is TRBV14 and J usage is TRBJ1-2, with D unresolved. The CDR3 is 16 amino acids. Germline CDR1 SGHDN, CDR2 FVKESK. Between the trimmed V and J ends, which lost 0 bases and 5 bases, there was a span of 16 bases. CDR3 nucleotide sequence: TGTGCCAGCAGCCAAGATAGGTCTCCAAGCCGTTATGGCTACACCTTC. This translates into CASSQDRSPSRYGYTF.

This clone was observed a handful of times. The same CDR3 can be traced to other DNA sequences in this sample. The chain joins TRBV7-3 to TRBJ2-3; weak D call: TRBD1 (5 bases). Deletions cut 6 bases from V and 2 bases from J, with 15 bases between. Germline V lookup: CDR1 SGHTA, CDR2 FQGTGA. CDR3 length equals 15 residues. DNA for the CDR3: TGTGCCAGCAGTCGCGGTGGGGCTTACACAGATACGCAGTATTTT. Translating it yields CASSRGGAYTDTQYF.

This clone was recorded a few times. This chain joins TRBV28 and TRBJ1-2, with D possibly TRBD1 on 6 matching bases. The CDR3 is 14 residues long. Germline lookup yields CDR1 MDHEN and CDR2 SYDVKM. Trimming took off 7 bases at V and 0 bases at J, with 12 bases between the two ends. The CDR3 coding sequence is TGTGCCAGCAACCGGGGGGCCACTAACTATGGCTACACCTTC. Its protein is CASNRGATNYGYTF.

The CDR3 region is CSVTGVSGNTIYF. As DNA, the CDR3 is TGCAGCGTAACAGGAGTCTCTGGAAACACCATATATTTT. The chain has TRBV29-1 and TRBJ1-3, with D perhaps TRBD1 (5 bases). Deletions cut 6 bases from V and 0 bases from J, with 9 bases between. Germline CDR1 reads SQVTM; CDR2 reads ANQGSEA. The CDR3 totals 13 residues.

This clone was found a few times. This chain's CDR3 is CASSQDEGRGSNEQFF. In DNA, the CDR3 is TGTGCCAGCAGCCAAGATGAGGGCAGGGGGAGCAATGAGCAGTTCTTC. The chain couples TRBV4-2 to TRBJ2-1; 7 nucleotides align to TRBD1. CDR1 is LGHNA and CDR2 is YNFKEQ in the germline V gene. V was clipped by 0 bases and J by 6 bases; unmatched bases: 8. This CDR3 has 16 amino acids.

This chain links TRBV7-6 with TRBJ1-6; the match to TRBD1 covers 8 bases. J was trimmed by 10 bases and V by 5 bases; bases with no gene match: 7. From germline, CDR1 is SGHVS and CDR2 FNYEAQ. The CDR3 is made up of 14 amino acids. The CDR3 region has the DNA TGTGCCAGCAGCCTTGGACAGGGAAGCTCACCCCTCCACTTT. This translates into CASSLGQGSSPLHF.

This clone has more than one count but fewer than ten. The rearrangement joins TRBV30 to TRBJ1-5; no clear D gene. Trimming stripped 7 bases from V and 3 bases from J, with 22 bases between. Germline-derived CDR1 and CDR2 are GTSNPN and SVGIG (reference sequence). The CDR3 extends over 16 amino acids. The CDR3 region is CAYKNPEFTPNQPQHF. CDR3 in DNA: TGTGCCTACAAGAACCCGGAGTTTACCCCCAATCAGCCCCAGCATTTT. The variable domain in full, with the rest retrieved from reference TRBV30 and TRBJ1-5, is SQTIHQWPATLVQPVGSPLSLECTVEGTSNPNLYWYRQAAGRGLQLLFYSVGIGQISSEVPQNLSASRPQDRQFILSSKKLLLSDSGFYLCAYKNPEFTPNQPQHFGDGTRLSIL.

V usage is TRBV7-8 and J usage is TRBJ2-2, with 12 bases aligning to TRBD2. J lost 9 bases, V lost 6 bases, and 5 bases had no gene match. The length of the CDR3 is 14 residues. Germline-derived CDR1 and CDR2 are SGHVS and FQNEAQ. CDR3 loop: CASSSSGGARELFF. CDR3 nucleotide sequence: TGTGCCAGCAGTTCTAGCGGGGGGGCCAGGGAGCTGTTTTTT.

This clone was picked up many times. The rearrangement links TRBV5-4 to TRBJ1-1; 9 nucleotides line up with TRBD1. The CDR3 sequence is 14 residues long. Germline assignment: CDR1 SGHNT and CDR2 YYREEE (reference sequence). Trimming took 4 bases from V and 6 from J; bases not matched to a gene: 7. CDR3 DNA sequence: TGTGCCAGCAGCCGGCGGGACAGGGACGCTGAAGCTTTCTTT. This encodes CASSRRDRDAEAFF.

This clone was observed many times. V is TRBV29-1 and J is TRBJ2-7, with 8 bases identical to TRBD2. CDR3 size: 13 residues. Trimming cost V 6 bases and J 3 bases; bases outside gene matches: 7. The germline V gene encodes CDR1 SQVTM and CDR2 ANQGSEA. The chain's CDR3 is CSVLLTSDYEQYF. CDR3 DNA sequence: TGCAGCGTCCTCTTGACTAGCGACTACGAGCAGTACTTC.

The chain recombines TRBV25-1 with TRBJ2-1; D is uncertain. V was shortened by 3 bases and J by 6 bases, with 15 bases between the two germline ends. The CDR3 runs 15 residues. Germline loops: CDR1 MGHDK, CDR2 SYGVNS. The CDR3 nucleotides are TGTGCCAGCAGTGATCCAAAGCTCTCGGGCAATGAGCAGTTCTTC. Translating it yields CASSDPKLSGNEQFF.

This clone appeared a few times. The gene calls are TRBV5-1 and TRBJ1-1; D is ambiguous. This CDR3 comprises 13 residues. Trimming left V 1 base short and J 5 bases short, with 9 bases between. In germline, CDR1 is SGHRS, CDR2 YFSETQ. CDR3 region: CASSLREMTEAFF. For the CDR3, the DNA is TGCGCCAGCAGCTTGAGGGAGATGACTGAAGCTTTCTTT.

J is TRBJ1-3 and V is TRBV18; 10 bases fit TRBD1. Trimming took 6 bases from V and 3 from J; bases not matched to a gene: 8. Germline V gene sequence: CDR1 KGHSH, CDR2 LQKENI. The CDR3 is made up of 16 amino acids. CDR3 residues: CASSHGGQGDGNTIYF. In DNA form, the CDR3 reads TGTGCCAGCTCCCACGGAGGACAGGGGGATGGAAACACCATATATTTT.

The rearrangement uses TRBV11-3 and TRBJ2-5, with 10 bases identical to TRBD2. Trimming removed 8 bases from V and 4 bases from J; junction bases left unmatched: 4. Germline V gives CDR1 SGHNT, CDR2 YENEEA. CDR3 length: 13 amino acids. This chain's CDR3 is CASRPSGRETQYF. The CDR3 coding sequence is TGTGCCAGCCGGCCTAGCGGGAGAGAGACCCAGTACTTC.

V and J are TRBV7-2 and TRBJ2-1, with D uncertain. The CDR3 has 15 residues. Germline CDR1 reads SGHTA; CDR2 reads FQGNSA. Trimming stripped 0 bases from V and 4 bases from J, with 10 bases between. The CDR3 loop is CASSLAGQAYNEQFF. In nucleotides, the CDR3 is TGTGCCAGCAGCTTAGCCGGGCAGGCTTACAATGAGCAGTTCTTC.

The chain combines TRBV29-1 with TRBJ1-2, with D maybe TRBD1 (5 bases). CDR3 length: 13 amino acids. Trimming stripped 4 bases from V and 1 base from J, with 10 bases between. The germline gives CDR1 SQVTM, CDR2 ANQGSEA. The chain's CDR3 is CSVADSINYGYTF. CDR3 sequence (DNA): TGCAGCGTTGCTGACAGCATTAACTATGGCTACACCTTC.

This clone was seen a few times. This rearrangement joins TRBV14 to TRBJ2-5, with TRBD1 matching 10 bases. V shed 4 bases, J shed 2 bases, and the junction held 7 bases outside the gene matches. This CDR3 has 16 amino acids. Germline-derived CDR1 and CDR2 are SGHDN and FVKESK. The CDR3 DNA reads as TGTGCCAGCAGCCGACGGACAGGGGGTAGGCAAGAGACCCAGTACTTC. Its protein is CASSRRTGGRQETQYF.

This clone came up a few times. The J gene is TRBJ2-5, the V gene TRBV29-1; 9 bases are shared with TRBD1. Germline CDR1 and CDR2: SQVTM and ANQGSEA. With V trimmed by 7 bases and J by 7 bases, 10 bases remained unmatched. The CDR3 totals 13 residues. CDR3 nucleotide sequence: TGCAGCGCTCGGACAGGGGTTAGGGGGACCCAGTACTTC. Translation gives CSARTGVRGTQYF.

The chain is built from TRBV7-2 and TRBJ1-1; no firm D call. The CDR3 loop spans 12 amino acids. The V end lost 5 bases, the J end lost 7 bases, and 11 bases lay between the germline ends. From germline, CDR1 is SGHTA and CDR2 FQGNSA. CDR3 protein: CASSESGFEAFF. The CDR3, as DNA: TGTGCCAGCAGCGAGAGCGGTTTTGAAGCTTTCTTT. Using reference TRBV7-2 and TRBJ1-1 for the parts outside the CDR3, the full variable domain is GAGVSQSPSNKVTEKGKDVELRCDPISGHTALYWYRQSLGQGLEFLIYFQGNSAPDKSGLPSDRFSAERTGGSVSTLTIQRTQQEDSAVYLCASSESGFEAFFGQGTRLTVV.

Here the CDR3 DNA reads TGTGCCAGCAGAGCTGAGGGAGGGACCCCGGGAGATACGCAGTATTTT. It encodes CASRAEGGTPGDTQYF. The chain joins TRBV9 to TRBJ2-3, with 7 bases lining up with TRBD2. V shed 5 bases and J 5 bases; nucleotides not matched to a gene: 14. The CDR3 is made up of 16 amino acids. Per the germline V gene, CDR1 is SGDLS and CDR2 is YYNGEE. Together with reference TRBV9 and TRBJ2-3, the CDR3 gives the full variable domain: DSGVTQTPKHLITATGQRVTLRCSPRSGDLSVYWYQQSLDQGLQFLIQYYNGEERAKGNILERFSAQQFPDLHSELNLSSLELGDSALYFCASRAEGGTPGDTQYFGPGTRLTVL.

This clone has only a few counts. The rearrangement uses TRBV6-6 and TRBJ2-2, with D tentatively TRBD1 (6 bases). The CDR3 has 13 amino acids. CDR1 is MNHNY and CDR2 is SVGAGI in the germline V gene (reference sequence). Trimming stripped 7 bases from V and 7 bases from J, with 13 bases between. The CDR3 reads CASTQGYGGELFF. In DNA, the CDR3 is TGTGCCAGCACACAGGGCTATGGCGGGGAGCTGTTTTTT.

This clone was seen a handful of times. The chain has TRBV7-2 and TRBJ2-7; the match to TRBD2 covers 12 bases. Germline CDR1 and CDR2: SGHTA and FQGNSA. J gave up 6 bases and V 5 bases, and 5 bases lay outside the gene matches. The CDR3 extends over 14 amino acids. The CDR3, as DNA: TGTGCCAGCAGCCCAGGACTAGCGGGGACCGAGCAGTACGTC. Amino acids: CASSPGLAGTEQYV.

The chain joins TRBV7-9 to TRBJ2-2, with D perhaps matching TRBD1 or TRBD2 (5 bases each). V was trimmed by 3 bases and J by 0 bases, leaving 14 bases between them. Germline V gives CDR1 SEHNR, CDR2 FQNEAQ (reference sequence). This CDR3 is built from 17 residues. Written as DNA, the CDR3 is TGTGCCAGCAGCTTCGATGCGGGCAGGGCGAACACCGGGGAGCTGTTTTTT. Its translation: CASSFDAGRANTGELFF.

A few counts support this clone. One end of the junction fails to match germline, which may point to a read error. The CDR3 DNA is TGTGCCAGCAGTGCGTCCCCCCAAGGGAGACAGGGTCGTGGCTTT. It translates to CASSASPQGRQGRGF. The rearrangement joins TRBV6-4 to TRBJ1-6, with 7 bases matching TRBD1. This CDR3 spans 15 amino acids. The germline CDR1 and CDR2 sequences are MRHNA and SNTAGT.

The chain combines TRBV30 with TRBJ1-1; 11 bases match TRBD1. This CDR3 spans 14 amino acids. The V gene's germline CDR1 is GTSNPN and CDR2 SVGIG (reference sequence). V trimming: 3 bases; J trimming: 2 bases; junction bases outside the gene matches: 2. The CDR3 nucleotides are TGTGCCTGGAGAGGGACAGGGGGTAACACTGAAGCTTTCTTT. Its protein product is CAWRGTGGNTEAFF.

The chain is built from TRBV28 and TRBJ2-5; D perhaps matches TRBD1 (5 bases). Trimming cost V 6 bases and J 3 bases, with 17 bases left between them. The CDR3 length is 15 residues. Germline V gives CDR1 MDHEN, CDR2 SYDVKM. The CDR3 spells CASSPLGQEEETQYF. CDR3 DNA: TGTGCCAGCAGCCCATTGGGGCAGGAAGAAGAGACCCAGTACTTC.

This clone was detected a few times. This chain connects TRBV5-1 to TRBJ1-1; 9 positions agree with TRBD1. Germline V gene data show CDR1 as SGHRS and CDR2 as YFSETQ. Trimming cost V 3 bases and J 4 bases; bases outside gene matches: 7. CDR3 length: 15 residues. The CDR3 bases are TGCGCCAGCAGCTCCCGGACAGGGGACGGCACTGAAGCTTTCTTT. Its protein is CASSSRTGDGTEAFF.

In its sample, this clone was seen a few times. The genes are TRBV7-2 and TRBJ1-4; D is perhaps TRBD1 (5 bases). The germline V gene encodes CDR1 SGHTA and CDR2 FQGNSA. The CDR3 spans 14 residues. Trimming took off 4 bases at V and 4 bases at J, with 10 bases between the two ends. CDR3 loop: CASSWMGGNEKLFF. The CDR3 region has the DNA TGTGCCAGCAGCTGGATGGGGGGTAATGAAAAACTGTTTTTT. Variable domain in full (rest from reference TRBV7-2 and TRBJ1-4): GAGVSQSPSNKVTEKGKDVELRCDPISGHTALYWYRQSLGQGLEFLIYFQGNSAPDKSGLPSDRFSAERTGGSVSTLTIQRTQQEDSAVYLCASSWMGGNEKLFFGSGTQLSVL.

The chain combines TRBV18 with TRBJ1-1, with D perhaps matching TRBD1 (5 bases). V dropped 2 bases and J dropped 1 base, with 14 bases sitting between them. Germline values: CDR1 KGHSH, CDR2 LQKENI. The CDR3 runs to 16 residues. CDR3 in DNA: TGTGCCAGCTCACCAAGGACATCGGGCCAGAACACTGAAGCTTTCTTT. This translates into CASSPRTSGQNTEAFF.

The sample holds a few counts of this clone. This chain joins TRBV5-6 and TRBJ1-1; D possibly corresponds to TRBD1 (6 bases). CDR1 and CDR2 (germline): SGHDT, YYEEEE. This CDR3 contains 14 residues. Trimming cost V 4 bases and J 5 bases, with 15 bases left between them. The CDR3 nucleotides are TGTGCCAGCAGCAAAGGGCAGGGGTGGACTGAAGCTTTCTTT. Its translation is CASSKGQGWTEAFF.

This rearrangement joins TRBV7-9 to TRBJ1-5; D perhaps matches TRBD1 (6 bases). This CDR3 comprises 14 residues. Deletions cut 1 base from V and 6 bases from J, with 10 bases between. Germline loops: CDR1 SEHNR, CDR2 FQNEAQ (reference sequence). CDR3 in amino acids: CASSLDTGAQPQHF. DNA of the CDR3: TGTGCCAGCAGCTTAGACACGGGGGCTCAGCCCCAGCATTTT.